This T cell receptor beta chain is drawn from a study of blood T cell repertoires in COVID-19. From germline, CDR1 is SQVTM and CDR2 ANQGSEA. The CDR3 length is 14 residues. J lost 3 bases, V lost 6 bases, and 6 bases had no gene match. Profiled with immunoSEQ multiplex PCR; TCRdb holds only in-frame clones, not every one. The sample lists under 400,000 clones, approximately 90% occurring once. The TCR originated in a woman aged 55-69 years with COVID-19, enrolled during active disease. The sample taken for sequencing was peripheral blood. This chain links TRBV29-1 with TRBJ2-3, with 10 bases aligning to TRBD2. In DNA, the CDR3 is TGCAGCGTGGTCTCTAGCGGGGGTACAGATACGCAGTATTTT. It yields the protein CSVVSSGGTDTQYF.